This T cell receptor beta chain stems from a study of cytomegalovirus exposure and HLA in healthy donors. Germline CDR1 reads SGHAT; CDR2 reads FQNNGV. The CDR3 has 16 residues. The V and J ends lost 1 base and 5 bases respectively, with 14 bases between them. TCRdb keeps only in-frame clones here, not all; method: immunoSEQ multiplex PCR. The sample includes 150,000 to 200,000 clones, more than 75% of them seen just once. This clone appeared a single time. The V call is TRBV11-2, the J call TRBJ2-2; maybe TRBD2 (6 bases). This TCR was recovered from a young man in good health and CMV-seronegative. The source material was PBMCs. The CDR3 region is CASSLVFAGRTGELFF. The CDR3 DNA follows: TGTGCCAGCAGCTTAGTGTTCGCGGGGCGGACCGGGGAGCTGTTTTTT. Full variable domain (remainder filled in from reference TRBV11-2 and TRBJ2-2): EAGVAQSPRYKIIEKRQSVAFWCNPISGHATLYWYQQILGQGPKLLIQFQNNGVVDDSQLPKDRFSAERLKGVDSTLKIQPAKLEDSAVYLCASSLVFAGRTGELFFGEGSRLTVL.